A single sample is the source of the 20 T cell receptor beta chains below, sequenced in a study of T cell repertoires in cytomegalovirus infection. Each CDR3 protein gets one entry after TCRdb re-called the reads with MiXCR. The table records hundreds of thousands of distinct CDR3 sequences, roughly 24% of them present only once. The sequenced sample consisted of CD8+ T cells from PBMCs. Receptor source: a human donor in good health (CMV status not recorded). Some clones in this sample may be carry-over from other donors' samples.

Many counts were recorded for this clonotype. The gene calls are TRBV7-9 and TRBJ2-5; D is ambiguous. V was trimmed by 7 bases and J by 3 bases, leaving 21 bases between them. This CDR3 has 16 residues. Germline CDR1 reads SEHNR; CDR2 reads FQNEAQ (reference sequence). CDR3 residues: CASTPTNGQIEETQYF. DNA for the CDR3: TGTGCCAGCACCCCTACGAACGGGCAAATAGAAGAGACCCAGTACTTC.

Only a few counts were recorded for this clonotype. The chain couples TRBV10-3 to TRBJ2-3, with 8 bases identical to TRBD2. Germline CDR1 reads ENHRY; CDR2 reads SYGVKD. With 5 bases clipped from V and 5 bases from J, the junction kept 9 bases outside the gene matches. There are 15 residues in the CDR3. The CDR3 loop reads CAISTSGGRGDTQYF. Here the CDR3 DNA reads TGTGCCATCAGTACCAGCGGGGGCCGGGGAGATACGCAGTATTTT.

This clonotype was seen ten or more times. This chain links TRBV7-6 with TRBJ2-2; TRBD2 might be the D (5 bases). Germline assignment: CDR1 SGHVS and CDR2 FNYEAQ. The CDR3 covers 13 residues. Trimming shortened V by 5 bases and J by 5 bases, and 9 bases separated the two germline ends. The chain's CDR3 is CASSEGGTGELFF. As DNA, the CDR3 is TGTGCCAGCAGCGAAGGAGGAACCGGGGAGCTGTTTTTT.

The chain links TRBV29-1 to TRBJ1-2; the D is unclear. Trimming cost V 7 bases and J 6 bases, with 24 bases left between them. CDR1 is SQVTM, CDR2 ANQGSEA, per germline. The CDR3 totals 15 residues. The CDR3 DNA follows: TGCAGCGCTATCGGCCCGAGGTTCCGGGTCAATGGCTACACCTTC. This codes for CSAIGPRFRVNGYTF.

On this clonotype itself: Mismatch with germline at one junction end may stem from a read error. The chain recombines TRBV29-1 with TRBJ2-1; 9 positions agree with TRBD2. CDR3 length: 13 residues. Germline CDR1 and CDR2: SQVTM and ANQGSEA. DNA for the CDR3: TGCAACGTTCCGCGGGGGGGCGGCAATGAGCAGTTCTTC. Translating gives CNVPRGGGNEQFF.

Concerning this clonotype: Mismatch with germline at one junction end may stem from a read error. The rearrangement uses TRBV6-2 or TRBV6-3 and TRBJ1-6; TRBD1 might be the D (5 bases). CDR3 size: 12 residues. Germline V CDR1 and CDR2: MNHEY, SVGEGT. The CDR3 protein is CASSIGAPPLQF. The CDR3 coding sequence is TGTGCCAGCAGTATCGGGGCTCCACCCCTCCAGTTT.

The chain recombines TRBV28 with TRBJ2-3, with TRBD2 identical over 10 bases. From germline, CDR1 is MDHEN and CDR2 SYDVKM. Trimming cost V 2 bases and J 3 bases; bases outside gene matches: 8. CDR3 size: 17 residues. CDR3 residues: CASSLDSGGLSTDTQYF. Written as DNA, the CDR3 is TGTGCCAGCAGTTTAGATAGCGGGGGGCTTTCGACAGATACGCAGTATTTT.

This clonotype was seen a few times. The chain uses TRBV6-5 and TRBJ2-7; no definite D call. Trimming pared 10 bases from V and 0 bases from J, leaving 16 bases between. The germline gives CDR1 MNHEY, CDR2 SVGAGI. The CDR3 length is 14 residues. In nucleotides, the CDR3 is TGTGCCACCAGATTGGGGTTAAGCTCCTACGAGCAGTACGTC. Protein product: CATRLGLSSYEQYV.

The chain has TRBV12-3 or TRBV12-4 and TRBJ2-1; 16 positions agree with TRBD2. The ends lost 5 bases at V and 7 bases at J; junction bases unmatched: 8. The CDR3 covers 17 residues. This CDR3 reads CASSLGLAGGPLNEQFF. The CDR3 nucleotides are TGTGCCAGCAGTCTGGGACTAGCGGGGGGGCCTTTGAATGAGCAGTTCTTC.

To note about this clonotype: It may be a read error: a sequence one base away is much more abundant. The chain couples TRBV7-2 to TRBJ1-5; D uncertain. The CDR3 is 15 amino acids. Per germline, CDR1 SGHTA and CDR2 FQGNSA. CDR3 nucleotides: TGTGCCAACAGCTTTACCGAAAGCCTCAATCAGCCCCAGCATTTT. Translating it yields CANSFTESLNQPQHF.

This clonotype was recorded many times. The V call is TRBV6-1, the J call TRBJ1-2; 9 bases are shared with TRBD1. Looked up from germline, CDR1 is MNHNS and CDR2 is SASEGT. The ends lost 5 bases at V and 6 bases at J; junction bases unmatched: 13. The length of the CDR3 is 16 residues. The chain's CDR3 is CASSYNPGQGFHGYTF. CDR3 bases: TGTGCCAGCAGTTATAATCCGGGACAGGGTTTTCATGGCTACACCTTC.

For this clonotype: This may be a read error, as it is one base from a much larger clone. Here the CDR3 DNA reads TGTACCAGCAGACTCAGCGGGGGGACGAACAATGAGCAGTTCTTC. Its protein product is CTSRLSGGTNNEQFF. This chain links TRBV2 with TRBJ2-1; TRBD2 agrees at 9 bases. This CDR3 spans 15 amino acids. Germline CDR1 is SNHLY and CDR2 is FYNNEI.

The gene calls are TRBV29-1 and TRBJ1-1; no clear D gene. Germline V gene lookup returns CDR1 SQVTM and CDR2 ANQGSEA. Trimming cost V 8 bases and J 11 bases, with 15 bases left between them. This CDR3 has 10 residues. DNA for the CDR3: TGCAGCCCCCTGCAGGACGCGGCTTTCTTT. Translated, it gives CSPLQDAAFF. Full variable domain (rest looked up from reference TRBV29-1 and TRBJ1-1): SAVISQKPSRDICQRGTSLTIQCQVDSQVTMMFWYRQQPGQSLTLIATANQGSEATYESGFVIDKFPISRPNLTFSTLTVSNMSPEDSSIYLCSPLQDAAFFGQGTRLTVV.

This chain uses TRBV4-1 with TRBJ2-2; 8 bases match TRBD1. The CDR3 has 17 amino acids. Germline V CDR1 and CDR2: MGHRA, YSYEKL. Trimming removed 2 bases from V and 3 bases from J; junction bases left unmatched: 8. CDR3 in amino acids: CASSQLGQVYYTGELFF. CDR3 nucleotides: TGCGCCAGCAGCCAACTGGGACAGGTCTATTACACCGGGGAGCTGTTTTTT.

V usage is TRBV28 and J usage is TRBJ2-3; a possible D gene is TRBD2 (5 bases). V lost 2 bases and J lost 8, with 14 bases in between. Germline-derived CDR1 and CDR2 are MDHEN and SYDVKM. The CDR3 sequence is 14 residues long. This CDR3 is CASSLIGLAGTQYF. CDR3 nucleotides: TGTGCCAGCAGTTTAATTGGCCTCGCGGGTACGCAGTATTTT.

This clonotype was recorded at least ten times. This rearrangement joins TRBV7-2 to TRBJ2-7; tentative D call: TRBD1 (5 bases). Germline V CDR1 and CDR2: SGHTA, FQGNSA. V was pared by 5 bases and J by 7 bases, with 21 bases between. The CDR3 totals 15 residues. The DNA for the CDR3 is TGTGCCAGCAGCCCTCGGAACAGGAACATGGAAGAGCAGTACTTC. It translates to CASSPRNRNMEEQYF.

This clonotype turned up a few times. The chain recombines TRBV28 with TRBJ2-5, with 9 bases matching TRBD1. V was pared by 4 bases and J by 4 bases, with 10 bases of the junction left unmatched. The CDR3 consists of 16 residues. Germline V lookup: CDR1 MDHEN, CDR2 SYDVKM. Here the CDR3 reads CASSSSGTGSRETQYF. CDR3 sequence (DNA): TGTGCCAGCAGTTCCTCCGGGACAGGGTCTCGAGAGACCCAGTACTTC.

V is TRBV5-1 and J is TRBJ2-1; possibly TRBD1 for D (6 bases). The germline V and J ends were trimmed by 0 bases and 6 bases, with 16 bases remaining between them. This CDR3 has 16 residues. Germline V gives CDR1 SGHRS, CDR2 YFSETQ. The CDR3 spells CASSLASQGSFNEQFF. The CDR3 DNA is TGCGCCAGCAGCTTGGCCTCACAGGGATCATTCAATGAGCAGTTCTTC.

This clonotype was picked up a small number of times. This chain joins TRBV29-1 and TRBJ2-1, with D perhaps TRBD2 (6 bases). Trimming took off 7 bases at V and 5 bases at J, with 15 bases between the two ends. This CDR3 has 13 residues. In germline, CDR1 is SQVTM, CDR2 ANQGSEA. The CDR3 here is CSALLWGDNEQFF. CDR3 sequence (DNA): TGCAGCGCCCTTCTTTGGGGGGACAATGAGCAGTTCTTC.

This clonotype was counted many times. The chain couples TRBV7-6 to TRBJ1-1; D gene ambiguous. CDR1 is SGHVS, CDR2 FNYEAQ, per germline. The CDR3 runs 13 residues. The V end lost 1 base, the J end lost 8 bases, and 11 bases lay between the germline ends. The CDR3 nucleotides read TGTGCCAGCAGCTTAGTTTCCGCGGCGGAAGCTTTCTTT. Translated, it gives CASSLVSAAEAFF.